These T cell receptor beta chains were read from a single sample in a study of CD8 T cells in ankylosing spondylitis. MiXCR was run by TCRdb on the 5' RACE reads, yielding one entry per CDR3 protein. The sample lists about 510,000 distinct CDR3 sequences, approximately 5% seen once, with roughly 3.5% in the top ten. Specimen: blood, either unsorted or a sorted T cell fraction (not recorded which). The receptors stem from a male donor with ankylosing spondylitis. The CDR3 runs from the conserved cysteine through the conserved F or W. The order of the fields is J gene, D gene, clone size, V gene, CDR3 protein, CDR3 DNA. D genes are given only for firm matches. Some rows mark clone size as missing; the rest say once, few, many or name a class of expanded clone.

J gene: TRBJ1-1
D gene: -
clone size: many
V gene: TRBV29-1
CDR3 protein: CSVAEQMNTEAFF
CDR3 DNA: TGCAGCGTTGCGGAACAGATGAACACTGAAGCTTTCTTT

J gene: TRBJ1-6
D gene: -
clone size: many
V gene: TRBV6-5
CDR3 protein: CASKTGRTLHF
CDR3 DNA: TGTGCCAGCAAAACAGGGAGAACCCTCCACTTT

J gene: TRBJ2-1
D gene: TRBD2
clone size: few
V gene: TRBV5-1
CDR3 protein: CASSSPSGGIYNEQFF
CDR3 DNA: TGCGCCAGCAGCTCACCTAGCGGGGGGATCTACAATGAGCAGTTCTTC

J gene: TRBJ2-1
D gene: -
clone size: many
V gene: TRBV29-1
CDR3 protein: CSVEDLGRSGSYNEQFF
CDR3 DNA: TGCAGCGTTGAAGATTTAGGAAGGTCGGGCTCCTACAATGAGCAGTTCTTC

J gene: TRBJ1-5
D gene: -
clone size: many
V gene: TRBV4-3
CDR3 protein: CASSQDPRWPQHF
CDR3 DNA: TGCGCCAGCAGCCAAGATCCCAGGTGGCCCCAGCATTTT

J gene: TRBJ1-2
D gene: -
clone size: many
V gene: TRBV7-9
CDR3 protein: CASSRRSGGDYGYTF
CDR3 DNA: TGTGCCAGCAGCCGCCGATCAGGTGGGGACTATGGCTACACCTTC

J gene: TRBJ1-1
D gene: -
clone size: many
V gene: TRBV18
CDR3 protein: CASSRAGTPNTEAFF
CDR3 DNA: TGTGCCAGCTCACGTGCCGGGACACCGAACACTGAAGCTTTCTTT

J gene: TRBJ2-2
D gene: TRBD1
clone size: -
V gene: TRBV11-1
CDR3 protein: CASSFGTGVTGELFF
CDR3 DNA: TGTGCCAGCAGCTTCGGGACAGGGGTCACCGGGGAGCTGTTTTTT

J gene: TRBJ2-3
D gene: -
clone size: many
V gene: TRBV10-3
CDR3 protein: CAINSAAALRTDTQYF
CDR3 DNA: TGTGCCATCAACTCCGCCGCAGCACTACGCACAGATACGCAGTATTTT

J gene: TRBJ2-5
D gene: -
clone size: many
V gene: TRBV7-2
CDR3 protein: CASSLAGLETQYF
CDR3 DNA: TGTGCCAGCAGCTTAGCAGGGTTAGAGACCCAGTACTTC

J gene: TRBJ1-2
D gene: TRBD1
clone size: many
V gene: TRBV5-1
CDR3 protein: CASSFPGGLYGYTF
CDR3 DNA: TGCGCCAGCAGCTTCCCAGGGGGCTTGTATGGCTACACCTTC

J gene: TRBJ2-7
D gene: TRBD2
clone size: -
V gene: TRBV18
CDR3 protein: CASSPISGRAVLNYEQYF
CDR3 DNA: TGTGCCAGCTCACCAATCAGCGGGAGGGCTGTTCTTAACTACGAGCAGTACTTC

J gene: TRBJ1-2
D gene: -
clone size: many
V gene: TRBV6-1
CDR3 protein: CATKLSLNYGYTF
CDR3 DNA: TGTGCCACCAAATTGAGCCTTAACTATGGCTACACCTTC

J gene: TRBJ2-5
D gene: -
clone size: many
V gene: TRBV20-1
CDR3 protein: CSALRDTQETQYF
CDR3 DNA: TGCAGTGCCCTACGGGACACCCAAGAGACCCAGTACTTC